One and the same sample provided the 26 T cell receptor beta chains below, sequenced in a study of T-cell memory formation after mild COVID-19. TCRdb re-derived calls from the 5' RACE reads in MiXCR, one entry per CDR3 protein. The top ten clones hold approximately 2.8% of a sample with about 190,000 distinct CDR3 sequences, about 10% of them seen once. Sequenced: PBMCs or a T cell subset sorted from them (not recorded which). These receptors were taken from a man between 18 and 35 years old who had mild COVID-19 (a few samples of this study predate the infection). Cell type and time point are not known.

V usage is TRBV3-1 and J usage is TRBJ1-1; D gene ambiguous. Germline-derived CDR1 and CDR2 are LGHDT and YNNKEL (reference sequence). This CDR3 has 13 amino acids. V was clipped by 4 bases and J by 1 base, with 7 bases between them. CDR3 bases: TGTGCCAGCAGCCCCGCGGGGAACACTGAAGCTTTCTTT. It specifies CASSPAGNTEAFF.

Only a few counts were recorded for this clonotype. The rearrangement links TRBV5-1 to TRBJ1-1; D ambiguous. Per germline, CDR1 SGHRS and CDR2 YFSETQ. The CDR3 is 13 residues long. Deletions cut 6 bases from V and 0 bases from J, with 9 bases between. CDR3 nucleotide sequence: TGCGCCAGCAAGGAGCCGATGAACACTGAAGCTTTCTTT. Encoded protein: CASKEPMNTEAFF.

This clonotype turned up a few times. The genes are TRBV5-4 and TRBJ2-6; D gene ambiguous. Trimming shortened V by 4 bases and J by 0 bases, and 17 bases separated the two germline ends. CDR3 length equals 18 residues. Germline CDR1 and CDR2: SGHNT and YYREEE (reference sequence). The CDR3 nucleotides read TGTGCCAGCAGCCCGTCGGCAGCATCGCGCTCTGGGGCCAACGTCCTGACTTTC. Translating it yields CASSPSAASRSGANVLTF.

The CDR3 spells CASSYRQGRTGELFF. In DNA, the CDR3 is TGTGCCAGCAGCTACCGACAGGGGCGCACCGGGGAGCTGTTTTTT. The chain employs TRBV7-9 and TRBJ2-2; 8 bases map to TRBD1. The germline CDR1 and CDR2 sequences are SEHNR and FQNEAQ (reference sequence). The trim removed 4 bases at V and 4 bases at J, leaving 5 bases unmatched. The length of the CDR3 is 15 residues.

This clonotype was seen a few times. The V gene is TRBV7-9, the J gene TRBJ2-7; 8 nucleotides line up with TRBD1. V trimming: 5 bases; J trimming: 7 bases; junction bases outside the gene matches: 4. CDR3 length: 12 amino acids. The germline CDR1 and CDR2 sequences are SEHNR and FQNEAQ (reference sequence). The CDR3 region is CASSQTGEEQYV. The CDR3 DNA reads TGTGCCAGCAGCCAGACAGGGGAGGAGCAGTACGTC.

V usage is TRBV5-1 and J usage is TRBJ1-6, with D uncertain. V lost 0 bases and J 7 bases, leaving 11 bases between the germline ends. The CDR3 is 15 amino acids. The germline V gene has CDR1 SGHRS and CDR2 YFSETQ. The DNA of the CDR3 is TGCGCCAGCAGCTTGGTTGGTGACCCGAATTCACCCCTCCACTTT. Translating it yields CASSLVGDPNSPLHF. The full variable domain, completed using reference TRBV5-1 and TRBJ1-6, is KAGVTQTPRYLIKTRGQQVTLSCSPISGHRSVSWYQQTPGQGLQFLFEYFSETQRNKGNFPGRFSGRQFSNSRSEMNVSTLELGDSALYLCASSLVGDPNSPLHFGNGTRLTVT.

The chain recombines TRBV20-1 with TRBJ2-3; 8 bases match TRBD2. This CDR3 region has 15 residues. J gave up 1 base and V 2 bases, and 5 bases lay outside the gene matches. Germline CDR1 is DFQATT and CDR2 is SNEGSKA (reference sequence). The CDR3: CSARRDSGGTDTQYF. DNA for the CDR3: TGCAGTGCTAGACGGGATAGCGGGGGCACAGATACGCAGTATTTT.

This clonotype was seen at least ten times. V is TRBV6-5 and J is TRBJ2-5, with TRBD1 matching over 8 bases. Germline trimming cut 5 bases from V and 1 base from J; bases unmatched to any gene: 9. CDR3 length: 16 residues. Looked up from germline, CDR1 is MNHEY and CDR2 is SVGAGI. As DNA, the CDR3 is TGTGCCAGCAGTCAGAATTCAGGACAGGGCCAAGAGACCCAGTACTTC. Protein product: CASSQNSGQGQETQYF.

This clonotype was seen many times. The gene calls are TRBV5-1 and TRBJ2-5; a weak D match, TRBD1 (5 bases). Germline V gene sequence: CDR1 SGHRS, CDR2 YFSETQ. V lost 6 bases to trimming and J lost 4 bases, with 16 bases between them. This CDR3 has 14 amino acids. The CDR3 DNA follows: TGCGCCAGCACTAGGACATCGGCGGCAGAGACCCAGTACTTC. Residues: CASTRTSAAETQYF.

This chain connects TRBV5-1 to TRBJ2-1; the D is unclear. The V gene lost 0 bases and the J gene lost 10 bases, with 14 bases spanning the gap. Germline-derived CDR1 and CDR2 are SGHRS and YFSETQ. This CDR3 has 14 amino acids. In DNA, the CDR3 is TGCGCCAGCAGCTTGGGAGCCCAGCTAGGGGAGCAGTTCTTC. Amino acid sequence: CASSLGAQLGEQFF.

The CDR3 DNA reads TGTGCCAGCAGTTTACGGCCTAGCGGGTACAATGAGCAGTTCTTC. It translates to CASSLRPSGYNEQFF. The chain has TRBV12-3 or TRBV12-4 and TRBJ2-1, with 8 bases identical to TRBD2. This CDR3 spans 15 amino acids. V lost 2 bases, J lost 4 bases, and 4 bases stayed unmatched.

Only a few counts were recorded for this clonotype. The chain has TRBV29-1 and TRBJ2-2; the D call may be TRBD1 or TRBD2 (6 bases each). Germline CDR1 reads SQVTM; CDR2 reads ANQGSEA. V lost 5 bases and J lost 4, with 11 bases in between. The CDR3 is 13 amino acids. The CDR3 DNA follows: TGCAGCGTTAAGGGGGGACCCACCGGGGAGCTGTTTTTT. This gives the protein CSVKGGPTGELFF.

V gene TRBV12-3 or TRBV12-4 combines with J gene TRBJ2-7; D may be TRBD1 (5 bases). The CDR3 is 12 residues long. V was trimmed by 9 bases and J by 12 bases, leaving 21 bases between them. The CDR3 nucleotides are TGTGCCAGTATGCGCCAGGGTCCCTATCGGTACTTC. Translation: CASMRQGPYRYF.

The rearrangement joins TRBV14 to TRBJ2-1; 7 bases line up with TRBD2. This CDR3 has 13 residues. Germline trimming cut 7 bases from V and 3 bases from J; bases unmatched to any gene: 3. Looked up from germline, CDR1 is SGHDN and CDR2 is FVKESK. CDR3 residues: CASTSGNYNEQFF. CDR3 bases: TGTGCCAGCACTAGCGGAAACTACAATGAGCAGTTCTTC.

This clonotype was observed a few times. V is TRBV5-1 and J is TRBJ2-5, with 8 positions matching TRBD2. Germline values: CDR1 SGHRS, CDR2 YFSETQ. The junction had 15 bases not matched to a gene; V was cut back by 4 bases and J by 4 bases. The CDR3 sequence is 17 residues long. Here the CDR3 reads CASSLGLGGSEGETQYF. The CDR3 coding sequence is TGCGCCAGCAGCCTGGGACTAGGGGGGTCGGAAGGAGAGACCCAGTACTTC.

There are a few counts of this clonotype. The chain combines TRBV12-3 or TRBV12-4 with TRBJ1-5; 7 bases agree with TRBD1. J lost 4 bases, V lost 6 bases, and 3 bases had no gene match. This CDR3 has 13 amino acids. This CDR3 reads CASRQGWNQPQHF. The DNA of the CDR3 is TGTGCCAGCAGACAGGGGTGGAATCAGCCCCAGCATTTT.

The chain combines TRBV7-2 with TRBJ2-5; D gene uncertain. V was pared by 6 bases and J by 2 bases, with 10 bases between. The CDR3 consists of 13 residues. Per germline, CDR1 SGHTA and CDR2 FQGNSA. CDR3 protein: CASRPNFQETQYF. CDR3 DNA sequence: TGTGCCAGCAGACCCAATTTTCAAGAGACCCAGTACTTC.

This clonotype was recorded at least ten times. This sequence joins TRBV7-2 and TRBJ2-5, with TRBD1 as a possible D gene (5 bases). This CDR3 has 12 amino acids. CDR1 is SGHTA, CDR2 FQGNSA, per germline. Trimming pared 6 bases from V and 5 bases from J, leaving 10 bases between. Here the CDR3 DNA reads TGTGCCAGCAGGGGAAGGGGTGAGACCCAGTACTTC. Its protein is CASRGRGETQYF.

The gene calls are TRBV6-5 and TRBJ2-1; 9 bases are a match to TRBD1. V was clipped by 4 bases and J by 6 bases; unmatched bases: 4. The CDR3 totals 14 residues. Germline values: CDR1 MNHEY, CDR2 SVGAGI. The CDR3 region has the DNA TGTGCCAGCAGTTCCCGGGACAGGGCCAATGAGCAGTTCTTC. It yields the protein CASSSRDRANEQFF.

In nucleotides, the CDR3 is TGCGCCAGCAGCCTAACTCTTCCGGGACAGGGGGTACTAGGGGAGCTGTTTTTT. It codes for CASSLTLPGQGVLGELFF. This sequence joins TRBV4-1 and TRBJ2-2; 11 bases map to TRBD1. The CDR3 covers 18 residues. Germline V gene sequence: CDR1 MGHRA, CDR2 YSYEKL. The junction had 15 bases not matched to a gene; V was cut back by 4 bases and J by 8 bases.

This clonotype showed up just a few times. The rearrangement uses TRBV4-1 and TRBJ1-6, with a possible D match to TRBD1 (6 bases). Deletions cut 4 bases from V and 0 bases from J, with 16 bases between. The CDR3 loop spans 18 amino acids. Germline V gene sequence: CDR1 MGHRA, CDR2 YSYEKL. For the CDR3, the DNA is TGCGCCAGCAGCCGAACCGGACAGCTAAGCTCCTATAATTCACCCCTCCACTTT. It codes for CASSRTGQLSSYNSPLHF.

In this sample, this clonotype turned up a few times. The chain couples TRBV11-3 to TRBJ2-3, with a tentative D call TRBD2 (5 bases). From germline, CDR1 is SGHNT and CDR2 YENEEA. Trimming stripped 1 base from V and 5 bases from J, with 16 bases between. The CDR3 length is 16 residues. CDR3 residues: CASSLGLRVGGDTQYF. The CDR3 bases are TGTGCCAGCAGCTTAGGTTTAAGGGTCGGAGGAGATACGCAGTATTTT.

Note on this clonotype: A much larger clonotype is one base distant, so this may be a read error. The V gene is TRBV10-3, the J gene TRBJ2-5; D call uncertain. V was pared by 2 bases and J by 5 bases, with 3 bases between. The V gene's germline CDR1 is ENHRY and CDR2 SYGVKD. The CDR3 spans 11 residues. CDR3 in DNA: TGTGCCATCAGTGAGAGGGAGACCCAGTACTTC. It translates to CAISERETQYF.

The rearrangement joins TRBV4-3 to TRBJ1-1, with D unclear. The CDR3 extends over 15 amino acids. V was clipped by 4 bases and J by 0 bases, with 12 bases between them. Looked up from germline, CDR1 is LGHNA and CDR2 is YSLEER. The CDR3 loop is CASSRRAAVNTEAFF. CDR3 bases: TGCGCCAGCAGCCGTAGGGCTGCGGTGAACACTGAAGCTTTCTTT.

The chain uses TRBV2 and TRBJ1-6; D is ambiguous. This CDR3 is 15 amino acids long. The V end was cut by 3 bases, the J end by 0 bases, with 6 bases between. Per the germline V gene, CDR1 is SNHLY and CDR2 is FYNNEI. In DNA, the CDR3 is TGTGCCAGCAGTGATGAGAGCTCCTATAATTCACCCCTCCACTTT. Protein: CASSDESSYNSPLHF.

At least ten counts were recorded for this clonotype. The V and J genes are TRBV7-2 and TRBJ2-2, with TRBD2 as a possible D gene (7 bases). The germline CDR1 and CDR2 sequences are SGHTA and FQGNSA. CDR3 size: 16 residues. V gave up 5 bases and J gave up 2 bases, with 15 bases separating them. DNA of the CDR3: TGTGCCAGCAGCCAACGGCGGGGGCTCAACACCGGGGAGCTGTTTTTT. It is translated as CASSQRRGLNTGELFF.